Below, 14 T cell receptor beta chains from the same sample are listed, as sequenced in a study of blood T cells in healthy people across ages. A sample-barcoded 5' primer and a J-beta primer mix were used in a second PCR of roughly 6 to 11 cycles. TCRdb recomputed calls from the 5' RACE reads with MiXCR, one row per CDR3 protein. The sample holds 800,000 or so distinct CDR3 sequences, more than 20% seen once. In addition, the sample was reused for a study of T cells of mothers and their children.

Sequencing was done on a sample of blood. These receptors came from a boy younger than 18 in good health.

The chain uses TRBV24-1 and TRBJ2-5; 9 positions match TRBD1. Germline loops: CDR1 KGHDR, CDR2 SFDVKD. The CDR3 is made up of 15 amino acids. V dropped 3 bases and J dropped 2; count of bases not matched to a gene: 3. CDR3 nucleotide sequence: TGTGCCACCAGTGATAGGGGACAGGGACAAGAGACCCAGTACTTC. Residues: CATSDRGQGQETQYF.

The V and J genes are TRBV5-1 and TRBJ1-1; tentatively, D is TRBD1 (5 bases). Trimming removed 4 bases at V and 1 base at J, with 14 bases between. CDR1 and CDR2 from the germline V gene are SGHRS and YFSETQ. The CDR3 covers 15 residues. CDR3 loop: CASSRGRDPNTEAFF. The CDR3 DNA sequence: TGCGCCAGCAGCCGAGGCAGGGACCCGAACACTGAAGCTTTCTTT.

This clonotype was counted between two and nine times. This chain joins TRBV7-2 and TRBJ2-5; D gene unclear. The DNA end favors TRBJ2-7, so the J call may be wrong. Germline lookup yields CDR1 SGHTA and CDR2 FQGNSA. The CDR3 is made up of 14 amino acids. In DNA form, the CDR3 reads TGTGCCAGCAGCTTGGTCCCCGCCAACCACGAGCAGTACTTC. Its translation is CASSLVPANHEQYF.

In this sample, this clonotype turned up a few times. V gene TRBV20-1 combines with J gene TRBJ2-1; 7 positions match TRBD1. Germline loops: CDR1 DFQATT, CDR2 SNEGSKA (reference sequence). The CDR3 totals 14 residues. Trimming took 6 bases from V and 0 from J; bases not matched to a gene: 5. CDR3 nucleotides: TGCAGTGCGAGACAGGGAATCTCCTACAATGAGCAGTTCTTC. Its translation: CSARQGISYNEQFF.

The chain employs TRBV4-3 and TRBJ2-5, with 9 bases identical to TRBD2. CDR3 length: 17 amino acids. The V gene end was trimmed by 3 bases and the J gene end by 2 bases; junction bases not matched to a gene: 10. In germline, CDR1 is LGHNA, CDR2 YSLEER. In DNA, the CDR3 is TGCGCCAGCAGCCATAGGGCGGGAGGACTAGCGCAAGAGACCCAGTACTTC. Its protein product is CASSHRAGGLAQETQYF.

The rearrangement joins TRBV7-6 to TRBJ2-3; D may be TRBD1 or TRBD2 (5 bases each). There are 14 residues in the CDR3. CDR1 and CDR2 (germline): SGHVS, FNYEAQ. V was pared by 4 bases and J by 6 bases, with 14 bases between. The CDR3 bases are TGTGCCAGCAGCTCCCGACAGAGGGCTGATACGCAGTATTTT. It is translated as CASSSRQRADTQYF.

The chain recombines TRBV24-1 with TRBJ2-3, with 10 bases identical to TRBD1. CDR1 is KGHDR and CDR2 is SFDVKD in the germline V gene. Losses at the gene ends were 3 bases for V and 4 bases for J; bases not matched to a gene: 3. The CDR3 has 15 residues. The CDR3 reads CATSDAGTGADTQYF. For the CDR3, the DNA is TGTGCCACCAGTGATGCCGGGACAGGGGCAGATACGCAGTATTTT.

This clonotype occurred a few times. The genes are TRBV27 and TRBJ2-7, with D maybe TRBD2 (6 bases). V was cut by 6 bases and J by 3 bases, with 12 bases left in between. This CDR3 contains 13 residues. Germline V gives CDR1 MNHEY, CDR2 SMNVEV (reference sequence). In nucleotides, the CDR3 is TGTGCCAGCAGCCCCCGGGAGAACTACGAGCAGTACTTC. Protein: CASSPRENYEQYF.

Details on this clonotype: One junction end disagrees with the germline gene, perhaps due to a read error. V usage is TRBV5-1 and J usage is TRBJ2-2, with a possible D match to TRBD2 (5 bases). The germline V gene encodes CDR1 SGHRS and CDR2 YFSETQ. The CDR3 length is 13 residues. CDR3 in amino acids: CASSLRPNGEPFF. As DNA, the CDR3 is TGCGCCAGCAGCCTCAGACCCAACGGGGAGCCGTTTTTT. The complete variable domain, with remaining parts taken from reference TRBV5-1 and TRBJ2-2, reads KAGVTQTPRYLIKTRGQQVTLSCSPISGHRSVSWYQQTPGQGLQFLFEYFSETQRNKGNFPGRFSGRQFSNSRSEMNVSTLELGDSALYLCASSLRPNGEPFFGEGSRLTVL.

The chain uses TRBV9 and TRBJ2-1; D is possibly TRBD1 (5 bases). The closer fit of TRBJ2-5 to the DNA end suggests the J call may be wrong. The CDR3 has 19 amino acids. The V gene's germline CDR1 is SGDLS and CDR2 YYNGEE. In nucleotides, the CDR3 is TGTGCCAGCAGCGTAGCCCCGACCCTCGTGCAGGGCCTGTTGGGGACCCAGTACTTC. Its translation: CASSVAPTLVQGLLGTQYF.

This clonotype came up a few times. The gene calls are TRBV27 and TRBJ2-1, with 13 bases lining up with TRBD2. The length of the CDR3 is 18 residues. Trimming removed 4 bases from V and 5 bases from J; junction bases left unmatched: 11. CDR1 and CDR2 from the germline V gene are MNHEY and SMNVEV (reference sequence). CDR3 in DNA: TGTGCCAGCAGTTGGCGGAGAACTAGCGGGGGGGAAAACAATGAGCAGTTCTTC. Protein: CASSWRRTSGGENNEQFF.

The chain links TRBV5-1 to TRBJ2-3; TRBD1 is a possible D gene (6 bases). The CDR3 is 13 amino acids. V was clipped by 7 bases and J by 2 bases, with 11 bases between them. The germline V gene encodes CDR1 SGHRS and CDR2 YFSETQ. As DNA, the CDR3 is TGCGCCAGCGCAGGACAGATCACAGATACGCAGTATTTT. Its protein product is CASAGQITDTQYF.

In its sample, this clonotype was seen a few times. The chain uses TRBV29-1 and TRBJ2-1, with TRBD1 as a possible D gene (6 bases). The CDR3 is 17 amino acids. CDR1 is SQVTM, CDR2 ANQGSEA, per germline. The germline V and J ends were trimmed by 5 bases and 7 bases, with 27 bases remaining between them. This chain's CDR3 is CSVPGGTQGTVFNEQFF. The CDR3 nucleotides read TGCAGCGTTCCTGGGGGCACGCAGGGGACCGTGTTTAATGAGCAGTTCTTC.

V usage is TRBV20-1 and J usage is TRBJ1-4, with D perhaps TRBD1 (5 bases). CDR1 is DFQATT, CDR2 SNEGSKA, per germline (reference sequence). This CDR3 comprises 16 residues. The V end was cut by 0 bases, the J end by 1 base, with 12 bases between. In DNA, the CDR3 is TGCAGTGCTAGAGATAGGAGGGGTGGAACTAATGAAAAACTGTTTTTT. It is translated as CSARDRRGGTNEKLFF.